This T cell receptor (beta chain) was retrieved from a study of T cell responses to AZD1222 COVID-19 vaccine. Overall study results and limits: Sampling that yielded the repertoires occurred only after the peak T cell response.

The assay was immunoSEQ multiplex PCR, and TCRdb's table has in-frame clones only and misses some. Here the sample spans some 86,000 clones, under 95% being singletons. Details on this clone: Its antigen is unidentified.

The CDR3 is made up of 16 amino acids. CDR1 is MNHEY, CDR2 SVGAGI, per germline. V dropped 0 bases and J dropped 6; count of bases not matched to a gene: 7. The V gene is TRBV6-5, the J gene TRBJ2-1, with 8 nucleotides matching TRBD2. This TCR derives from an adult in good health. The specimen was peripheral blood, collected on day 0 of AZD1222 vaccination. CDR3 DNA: TGTGCCAGCAGTTACTCGGGGCTAGCGGGCCTCAATGAGCAGTTCTTC. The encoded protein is CASSYSGLAGLNEQFF.